Included here is one TCR beta chain sequence, with context. Its antigen target is currently unknown. The sample holds no much larger clone one base away, and base qualities are not on file. This record belongs to a study of T-cell memory formation after mild COVID-19 (dated by TCRdb to about 2021). For the study in its entirety: Most TCR sequence clusters were specific to one of the two donors. In two donors, T-cell clones that expanded and contracted after mild COVID-19 were followed by sequencing TCRalpha and TCRbeta repertoires longitudinally. Two young, previously healthy adult volunteers, one female and one male, were included in the cohort.

PBMCs were isolated by Ficoll-Paque density gradient centrifugation. Overall study results and their limits: Contracting CD4+ clones turned up mainly in the CM and EM memory subsets, whereas EMRA was where CD8+ clones were enriched. From day 15 to 85, contracting clones showed balanced CD4/CD8 phenotypes, whereas a second wave of clones that expanded from day 15 to 37 leaned towards CD4+. Only a couple of mild cases were covered in the study, and larger cohorts including severe cases with pre-infection samples were considered necessary. Some responding clones were detected in pre-infection memory, suggesting pre-existing cross-reactive memory T cells joined the SARS-CoV-2 response. SARS-CoV-2 specificity of the second-wave clones peaking on day 37 was not confirmed.

Instrument on record: Illumina NovaSeq 6000. Using 5'RACE with constant-segment primers, TCRalpha and TCRbeta cDNA libraries were constructed, with sample barcodes and unique molecular identifiers added in the process. RNA was extracted from every sample with Trizol reagent. Library amplification was performed in two PCR steps, and a second sample barcode and Illumina TruSeq adapters were introduced in the second step. Sequencing of libraries was performed on an Illumina NovaSeq with 2 x 150 bp paired-end reads. On the authors' methods: Demultiplexing of reads and collapsing into UMI-guided consensus sequences were performed with migec v1.2.7. Using mixcr v2.1.11, UMI consensuses were aligned to TRA and TRB V and J templates and then assembled into clonotypes. A clonotype was counted as expanded or contracted only when both edgeR and NoisET called the clonotype significant, with the noise models trained on biological replicates. edgeR calls used a false discovery rate-adjusted p below 0.01 and a log2 fold-change threshold of 1. As an exploratory analysis of dynamics, max-normalized trajectories of the 1000 most abundant clonotypes were examined with PCA combined with hierarchical clustering. Separately sequenced CD4+ and CD8+ repertoires were used to assign the CD4 or CD8 phenotype of responding clones. TCRdb reprocessing: public reads trimmed at Q25 with fastp, clones called with MiXCR, in-frame beta chains kept. Entries that share a CDR3 protein sequence are merged under the most common genes and DNA. The V and J calls and clone size are TCRdb's, not the authors'. The sample includes roughly 150,000 distinct CDR3 sequences, with approximately 12% observed a single time. Roughly 3.3% of the sample is in the top ten clones.

Source material: PBMCs or a T cell subset sorted from them (not recorded which). This receptor was obtained from a man aged 18 to 29 who had mild COVID-19 (a few samples of this study predate the infection). The sample titles of this study are shuffled in the database, so cell type and time point are left out; the donor was told from shared clones.

The bases are TGTGCCAGCAGCTTAGGAGGGAGGCCCCAGCATTTT. Its product reads: CASSLGGRPQHF. The chain was built from TRBV7-2 and TRBJ1-5, with the D gene call left open. From the cysteine through the phenylalanine, the CDR3 covers 12 amino acids. Solely the CDR3 DNA is kept, with 36 bases framed from the first base. V and J are truncated by 1 base and 9 bases respectively, leaving an intervening sequence of 7 bases. CDR1 is given as SGHTA and CDR2 as FQGNSA, both from the germline V gene.